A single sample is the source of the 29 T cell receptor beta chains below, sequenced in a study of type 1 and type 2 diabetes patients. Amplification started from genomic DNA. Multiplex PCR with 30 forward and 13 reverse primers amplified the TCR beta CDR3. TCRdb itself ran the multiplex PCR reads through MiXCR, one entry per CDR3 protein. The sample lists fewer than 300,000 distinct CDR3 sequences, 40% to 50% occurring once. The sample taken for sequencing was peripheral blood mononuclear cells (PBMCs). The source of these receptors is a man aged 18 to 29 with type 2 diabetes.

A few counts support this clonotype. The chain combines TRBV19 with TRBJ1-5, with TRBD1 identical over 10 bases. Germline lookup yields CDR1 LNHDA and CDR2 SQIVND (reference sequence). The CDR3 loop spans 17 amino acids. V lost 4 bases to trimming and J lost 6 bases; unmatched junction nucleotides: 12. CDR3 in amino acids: CASSTQTGTGVGQPQHF. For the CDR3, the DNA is TGTGCCAGTAGTACCCAGACCGGGACAGGGGTTGGTCAGCCCCAGCATTTT.

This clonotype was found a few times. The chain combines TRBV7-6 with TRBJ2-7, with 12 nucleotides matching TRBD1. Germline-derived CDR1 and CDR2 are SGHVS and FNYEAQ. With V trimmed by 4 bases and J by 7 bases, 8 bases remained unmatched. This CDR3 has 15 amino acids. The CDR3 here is CASSYSGQGAGEQYF. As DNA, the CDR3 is TGTGCCAGCAGCTATTCGGGACAGGGGGCTGGTGAGCAGTACTTC. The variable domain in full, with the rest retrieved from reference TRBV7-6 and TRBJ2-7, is GAGVSQSPRYKVTKRGQDVALRCDPISGHVSLYWYRQALGQGPEFLTYFNYEAQQDKSGLPNDRFSAERPEGSISTLTIQRTEQRDSAMYRCASSYSGQGAGEQYFGPGTRLTVT.

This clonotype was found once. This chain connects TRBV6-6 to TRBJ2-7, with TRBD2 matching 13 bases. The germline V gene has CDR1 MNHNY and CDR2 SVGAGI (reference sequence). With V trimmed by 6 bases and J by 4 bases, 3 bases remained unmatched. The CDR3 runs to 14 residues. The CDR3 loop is CASRGLAGRYEQYF. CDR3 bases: TGTGCCAGCAGGGGACTAGCGGGACGATACGAGCAGTACTTC.

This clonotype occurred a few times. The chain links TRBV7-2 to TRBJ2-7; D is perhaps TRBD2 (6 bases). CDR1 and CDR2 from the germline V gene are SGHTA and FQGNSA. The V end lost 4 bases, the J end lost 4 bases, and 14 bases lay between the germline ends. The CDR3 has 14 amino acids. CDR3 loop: CASSSPGGKYEQYF. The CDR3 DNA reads TGTGCCAGCAGCTCTCCAGGCGGGAAGTACGAGCAGTACTTC.

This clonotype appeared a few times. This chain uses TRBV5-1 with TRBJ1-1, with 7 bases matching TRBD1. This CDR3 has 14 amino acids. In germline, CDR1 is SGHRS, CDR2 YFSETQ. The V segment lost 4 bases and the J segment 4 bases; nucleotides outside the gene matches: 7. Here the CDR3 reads CASSPQGGSTEAFF. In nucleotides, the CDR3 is TGCGCCAGCAGCCCGCAGGGGGGGAGCACTGAAGCTTTCTTT.

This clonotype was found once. CDR3 amino acids: CASSYQDGNTEAFF. CDR3 DNA: TGTGCCAGCAGTTACCAGGACGGGAACACTGAAGCTTTCTTT. This chain connects TRBV6-6 to TRBJ1-1; unclear D gene. CDR1 and CDR2 (germline): MNHNY, SVGAGI (reference sequence). The V and J ends lost 2 bases and 1 base respectively, with 8 bases between them. This CDR3 is built from 14 residues.

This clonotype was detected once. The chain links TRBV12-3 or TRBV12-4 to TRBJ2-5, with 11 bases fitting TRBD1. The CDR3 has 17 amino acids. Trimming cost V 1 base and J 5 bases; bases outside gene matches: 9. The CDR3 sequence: CASSLDIGQGAWETQYF. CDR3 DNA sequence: TGTGCCAGCAGTTTAGACATTGGACAGGGGGCTTGGGAGACCCAGTACTTC.

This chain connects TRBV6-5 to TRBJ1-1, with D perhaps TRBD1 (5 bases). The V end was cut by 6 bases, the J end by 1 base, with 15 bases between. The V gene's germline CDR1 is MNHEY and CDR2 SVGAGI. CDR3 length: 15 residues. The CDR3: CASSPWTPGNTEAFF. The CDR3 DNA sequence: TGTGCCAGCAGCCCCTGGACACCGGGGAACACTGAAGCTTTCTTT.

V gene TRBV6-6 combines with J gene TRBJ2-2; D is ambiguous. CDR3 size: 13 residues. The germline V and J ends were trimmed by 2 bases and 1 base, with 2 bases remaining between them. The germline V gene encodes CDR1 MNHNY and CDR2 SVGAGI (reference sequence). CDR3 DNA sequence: TGTGCCAGCAGTTACGAGAACACCGGGGAGCTGTTTTTT. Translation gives CASSYENTGELFF.

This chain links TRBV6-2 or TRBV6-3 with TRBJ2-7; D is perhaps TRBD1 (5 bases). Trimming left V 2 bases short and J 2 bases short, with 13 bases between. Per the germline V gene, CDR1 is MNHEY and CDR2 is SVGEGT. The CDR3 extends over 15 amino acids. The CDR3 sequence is CASSYRQGFAYEQYF. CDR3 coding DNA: TGTGCCAGCAGTTACCGCCAGGGTTTCGCCTACGAGCAGTACTTC.

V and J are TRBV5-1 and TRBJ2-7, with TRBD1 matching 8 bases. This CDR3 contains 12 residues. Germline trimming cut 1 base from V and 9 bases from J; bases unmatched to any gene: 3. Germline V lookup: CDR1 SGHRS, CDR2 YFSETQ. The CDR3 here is CASSLTGTGQYF. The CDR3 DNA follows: TGCGCCAGCAGCTTGACCGGGACAGGGCAGTACTTC. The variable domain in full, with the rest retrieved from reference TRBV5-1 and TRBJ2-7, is KAGVTQTPRYLIKTRGQQVTLSCSPISGHRSVSWYQQTPGQGLQFLFEYFSETQRNKGNFPGRFSGRQFSNSRSEMNVSTLELGDSALYLCASSLTGTGQYFGPGTRLTVT.

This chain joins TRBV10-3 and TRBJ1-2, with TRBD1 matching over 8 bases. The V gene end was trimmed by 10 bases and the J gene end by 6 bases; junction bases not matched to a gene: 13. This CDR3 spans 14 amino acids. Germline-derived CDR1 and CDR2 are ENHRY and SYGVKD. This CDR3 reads CATEDGTGKNGYTF. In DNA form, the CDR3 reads TGTGCCACGGAGGACGGGACAGGAAAAAATGGCTACACCTTC.

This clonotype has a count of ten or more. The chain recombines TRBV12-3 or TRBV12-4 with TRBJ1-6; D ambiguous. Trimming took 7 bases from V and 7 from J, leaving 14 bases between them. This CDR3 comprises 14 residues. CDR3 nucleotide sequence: TGTGCCAGCACCCTCGGCAGAGGGAATTCACCCCTCCACTTT. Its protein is CASTLGRGNSPLHF.

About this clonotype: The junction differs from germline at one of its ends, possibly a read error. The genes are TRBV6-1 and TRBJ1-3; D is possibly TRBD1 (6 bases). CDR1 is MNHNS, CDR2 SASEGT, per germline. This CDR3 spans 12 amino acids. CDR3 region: CASRLEGDTICF. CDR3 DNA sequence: TGTGCCAGCAGGCTCGAGGGGGACACCATATGTTTT.

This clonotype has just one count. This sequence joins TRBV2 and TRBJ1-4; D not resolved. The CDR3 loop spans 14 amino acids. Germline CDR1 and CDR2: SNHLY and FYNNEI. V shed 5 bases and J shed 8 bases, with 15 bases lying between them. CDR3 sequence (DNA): TGTGCCAGCAGTCCCGGCCACAGAAAGGAAAAACTGTTTTTT. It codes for CASSPGHRKEKLFF. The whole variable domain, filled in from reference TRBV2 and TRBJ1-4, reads EPEVTQTPSHQVTQMGQEVILRCVPISNHLYFYWYRQILGQKVEFLVSFYNNEISEKSEIFDDQFSVERPDGSNFTLKIRSTKLEDSAMYFCASSPGHRKEKLFFGSGTQLSVL.

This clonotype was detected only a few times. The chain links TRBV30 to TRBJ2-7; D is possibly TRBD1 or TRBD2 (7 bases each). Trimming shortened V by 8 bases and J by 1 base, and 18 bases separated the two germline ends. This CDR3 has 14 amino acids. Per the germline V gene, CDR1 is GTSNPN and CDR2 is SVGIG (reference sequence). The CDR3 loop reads CAAARGGVSYEQYF. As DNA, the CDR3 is TGTGCCGCAGCCAGGGGGGGGGTGTCCTACGAGCAGTACTTC.

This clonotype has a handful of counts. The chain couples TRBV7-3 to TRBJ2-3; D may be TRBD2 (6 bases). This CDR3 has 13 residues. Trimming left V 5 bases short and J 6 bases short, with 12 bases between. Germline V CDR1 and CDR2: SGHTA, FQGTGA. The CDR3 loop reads CASSLTSLDTQYF. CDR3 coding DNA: TGTGCCAGCAGCCTGACTAGTCTGGATACGCAGTATTTT.

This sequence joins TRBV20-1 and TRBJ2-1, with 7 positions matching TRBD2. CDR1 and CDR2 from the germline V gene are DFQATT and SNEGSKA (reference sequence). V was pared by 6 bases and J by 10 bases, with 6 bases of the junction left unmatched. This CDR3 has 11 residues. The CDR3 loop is CSARQAGEQFF. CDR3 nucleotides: TGCAGTGCCCGACAAGCGGGAGAGCAGTTCTTC.

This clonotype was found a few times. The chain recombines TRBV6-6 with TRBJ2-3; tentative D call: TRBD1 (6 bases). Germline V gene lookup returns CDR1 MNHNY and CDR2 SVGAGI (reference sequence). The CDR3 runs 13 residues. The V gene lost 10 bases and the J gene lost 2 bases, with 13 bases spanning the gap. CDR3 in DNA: TGTGCCACCCGGGACACCAACACAGATACGCAGTATTTT. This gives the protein CATRDTNTDTQYF.

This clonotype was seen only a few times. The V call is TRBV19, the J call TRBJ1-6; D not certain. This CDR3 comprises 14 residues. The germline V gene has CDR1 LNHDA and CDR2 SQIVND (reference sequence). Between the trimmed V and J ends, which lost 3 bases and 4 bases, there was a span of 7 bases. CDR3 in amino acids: CASSMQKYNSPLHF. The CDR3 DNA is TGTGCCAGTAGTATGCAGAAATATAATTCACCCCTCCACTTT.

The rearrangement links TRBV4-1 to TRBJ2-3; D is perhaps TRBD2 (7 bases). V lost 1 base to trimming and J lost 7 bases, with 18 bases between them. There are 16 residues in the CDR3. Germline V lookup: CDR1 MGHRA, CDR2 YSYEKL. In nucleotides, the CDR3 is TGCGCCAGCAGCCAAGCCCCCGAGGGGGGGCGAAATACGCAGTATTTT. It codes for CASSQAPEGGRNTQYF.

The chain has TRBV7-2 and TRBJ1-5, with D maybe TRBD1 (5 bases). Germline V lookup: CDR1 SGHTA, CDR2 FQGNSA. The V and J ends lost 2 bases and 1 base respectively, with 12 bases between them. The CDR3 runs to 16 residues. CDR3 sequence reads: CASSLQSWGSNQPQHF. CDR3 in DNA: TGTGCCAGCAGCTTACAGAGCTGGGGGAGCAATCAGCCCCAGCATTTT.

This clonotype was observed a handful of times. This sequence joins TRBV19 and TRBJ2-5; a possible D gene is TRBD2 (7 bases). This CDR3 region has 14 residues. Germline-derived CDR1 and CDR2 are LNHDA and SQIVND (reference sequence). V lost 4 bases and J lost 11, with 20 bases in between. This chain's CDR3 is CASSTGDYVEEQYF. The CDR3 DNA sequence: TGTGCCAGTAGTACAGGGGACTACGTTGAAGAGCAGTACTTC.

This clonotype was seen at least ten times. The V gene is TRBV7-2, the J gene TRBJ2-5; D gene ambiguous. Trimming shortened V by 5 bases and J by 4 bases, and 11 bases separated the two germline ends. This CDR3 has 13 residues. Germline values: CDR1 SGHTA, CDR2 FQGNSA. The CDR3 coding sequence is TGTGCCAGCAGCGCACCCCCCCGAGAGACCCAGTACTTC. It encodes CASSAPPRETQYF.

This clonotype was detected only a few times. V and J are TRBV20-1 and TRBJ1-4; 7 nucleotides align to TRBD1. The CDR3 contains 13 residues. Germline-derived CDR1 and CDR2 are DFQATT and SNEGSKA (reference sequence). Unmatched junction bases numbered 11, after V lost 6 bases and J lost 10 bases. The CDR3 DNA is TGCAGTGCCCCAACGACAGGGAAGGGAAAACTGTTTTTT. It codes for CSAPTTGKGKLFF.

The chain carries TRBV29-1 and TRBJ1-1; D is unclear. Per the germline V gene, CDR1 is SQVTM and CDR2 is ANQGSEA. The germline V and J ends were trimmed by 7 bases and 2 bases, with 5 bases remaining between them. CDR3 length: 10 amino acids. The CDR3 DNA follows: TGCAGCGGACTTAACACTGAAGCTTTCTTT. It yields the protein CSGLNTEAFF.

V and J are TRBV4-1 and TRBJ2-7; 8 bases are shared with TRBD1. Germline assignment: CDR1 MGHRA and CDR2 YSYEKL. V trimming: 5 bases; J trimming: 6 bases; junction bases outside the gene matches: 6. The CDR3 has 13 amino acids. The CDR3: CASSALGTGEQYF. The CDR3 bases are TGCGCCAGCAGCGCACTAGGGACAGGCGAGCAGTACTTC.

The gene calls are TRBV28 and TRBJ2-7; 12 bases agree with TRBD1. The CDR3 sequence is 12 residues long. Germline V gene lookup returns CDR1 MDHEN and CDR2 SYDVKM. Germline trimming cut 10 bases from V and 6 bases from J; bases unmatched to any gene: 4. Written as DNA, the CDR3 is TGTGCCACGGGACAGGGGGCGTTCGAGCAGTACTTC. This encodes CATGQGAFEQYF.

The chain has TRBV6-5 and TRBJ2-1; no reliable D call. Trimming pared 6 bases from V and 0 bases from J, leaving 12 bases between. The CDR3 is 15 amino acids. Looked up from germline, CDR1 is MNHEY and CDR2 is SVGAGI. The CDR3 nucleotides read TGTGCCAGCAGCTTCAGATCCAGCTCCTACAATGAGCAGTTCTTC. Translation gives CASSFRSSSYNEQFF.